The present T cell receptor (beta chain) was sequenced within a study of T cells in Graves' hyperthyroidism and ophthalmopathy. Orbital computed tomography, thyroid ultrasound, serum thyroxine and TRAb, and clinical symptoms together informed the diagnoses. From RNA transcripts, TCR beta CDR3 regions were amplified. An initial round of RT-PCR targeting the TCR CDR3 relied on the HTBI primer set. TCRdb reprocessed the multiplex PCR reads via MiXCR and lists one record per CDR3 protein. The table includes about 180,000 distinct CDR3 sequences, approximately 17% detected once. The CDR3 totals 17 residues. Trimming shortened V by 0 bases and J by 1 base, and 13 bases separated the two germline ends. Germline-derived CDR1 and CDR2 are SGHAT and FQNNGV.

The chain employs TRBV11-2 and TRBJ2-1; D gene ambiguous. Sequencing was carried out using blood. The receptor's source is a woman aged 45-65 years with Graves' hyperthyroidism. CDR3 nucleotide sequence: TGTGCCAGCAGCTTAGATACGTCAACAAATTCCTACAATGAGCAGTTCTTC. This sequence encodes CASSLDTSTNSYNEQFF.